This TCR beta chain originates from a study of cytomegalovirus exposure and HLA in healthy donors. This CDR3 spans 16 amino acids. V dropped 2 bases and J dropped 1; count of bases not matched to a gene: 3. Germline V CDR1 and CDR2: SGHDT, YYEEEE. PCR amplification relied on 60 Vbeta primers (plus 13 Jbeta primers). Here immunoSEQ multiplex PCR was the method, and the copy in TCRdb shows in-frame clones only, minus some. The sample includes roughly 110,000 clones, 65% to 90% of them seen just once. This clone was observed a handful of times. This sequence joins TRBV5-6 and TRBJ2-1; 10 nucleotides align to TRBD2. The source is a man over 45 in good health and CMV-seronegative. What was sequenced was PBMCs. The CDR3, as DNA: TGTGCCAGCAGCTTTTCTAGCGGGAGATCCTACAATGAGCAGTTCTTC. It specifies CASSFSSGRSYNEQFF.